One sample yielded the 9 T cell receptor beta chains listed below, sequenced in a study of shared clonotypes between healthy human individuals. TCRdb keeps only in-frame clones here, not all; method: immunoSEQ multiplex PCR. The sample carries about 2.4 million clones, roughly 93% recorded once. Source material: naive CD4+ T cells from PBMCs. The subset denotes: CD45RA+ positively selected. The source of these receptors is a man between 18 and 29 years old in good health. Some clones in this sample may be carry-over from other donors' samples.

This clone was recorded a few times. Lacking the conserved final phenylalanine or tryptophan, this CDR3 likely reflects a read error. No DNA is shown, since the ends of the CDR3 on it are uncertain; the CDR3 is the one TCRdb lists. The chain couples TRBV30 to TRBJ1-1. CDR1 is GTSNPN, CDR2 SVGIG, per germline (reference sequence). The CDR3 is 14 residues long, counting both termini. The CDR3: CAWSVLGRPLGPLP.

This sequence joins TRBV28 and TRBJ2-3; no clear D gene. V lost 5 bases, J lost 2 bases, and 5 bases lay in between. This CDR3 region has 12 residues. Germline CDR1 and CDR2: MDHEN and SYDVKM. CDR3 region: CASSVTTDTQYF. CDR3 DNA: TGTGCCAGCAGTGTCACCACAGATACGCAGTATTTT. Filled out from reference TRBV28 and TRBJ2-3, the complete variable domain reads DVKVTQSSRYLVKRTGEKVFLECVQDMDHENMFWYRQDPGLGLRLIYFSYDVKMKEKGDIPEGYSVSREKKERFSLILESASTNQTSMYLCASSVTTDTQYFGPGTRLTVL.

The chain uses TRBV5-1 and TRBJ2-3; 7 nucleotides line up with TRBD1. V shed 4 bases and J 6 bases; nucleotides not matched to a gene: 20. CDR3 length equals 18 residues. The germline CDR1 and CDR2 sequences are SGHRS and YFSETQ. Here the CDR3 DNA reads TGCGCCAGCAGCCCTAAGAGCGCCAGGACAGGAGGAAGTGATACGCAGTATTTT. This sequence encodes CASSPKSARTGGSDTQYF.

The chain is built from TRBV4-2 and TRBJ2-7, with 7 bases fitting TRBD2. This CDR3 has 13 amino acids. V shed 5 bases and J 5 bases; nucleotides not matched to a gene: 6. In germline, CDR1 is LGHNA, CDR2 YNFKEQ. In DNA, the CDR3 is TGTGCCAGCAGCAACCTTCGGGGGGACGAGCAGTACTTC. Translated, it gives CASSNLRGDEQYF.

The chain uses TRBV4-2 and TRBJ1-2; TRBD1 is a possible D gene (5 bases). V dropped 2 bases and J dropped 7 bases, with 14 bases sitting between them. Germline-derived CDR1 and CDR2 are LGHNA and YNFKEQ. The CDR3 sequence is 14 residues long. Written as DNA, the CDR3 is TGTGCCAGCAGCCAAAGCCAGGGAGCTGTTGGCTACACCTTC. The encoded protein is CASSQSQGAVGYTF.

The rearrangement links TRBV29-1 to TRBJ1-1, with 10 positions matching TRBD1. This CDR3 spans 14 amino acids. In germline, CDR1 is SQVTM, CDR2 ANQGSEA. With 4 bases clipped from V and 6 bases from J, the junction kept 8 bases outside the gene matches. The DNA of the CDR3 is TGCAGCGTTGCGACAGGGGGCGGGAAGGCTGAAGCTTTCTTT. It translates to CSVATGGGKAEAFF. Drawing the rest from reference TRBV29-1 and TRBJ1-1, the complete variable domain is SAVISQKPSRDICQRGTSLTIQCQVDSQVTMMFWYRQQPGQSLTLIATANQGSEATYESGFVIDKFPISRPNLTFSTLTVSNMSPEDSSIYLCSVATGGGKAEAFFGQGTRLTVV.

This chain links TRBV9 with TRBJ2-1; 9 bases fit TRBD1. J gave up 2 bases and V 0 bases, and 3 bases lay outside the gene matches. The germline CDR1 and CDR2 sequences are SGDLS and YYNGEE. The CDR3 contains 16 residues. The CDR3 nucleotides read TGTGCCAGCAGCGTAGTGGGGACAGGGACCTACAATGAGCAGTTCTTC. This sequence encodes CASSVVGTGTYNEQFF.

The J gene is TRBJ1-1, the V gene TRBV28; no clear D. This CDR3 contains 13 residues. V was pared by 6 bases and J by 6 bases, with 14 bases between. Germline-derived CDR1 and CDR2 are MDHEN and SYDVKM. CDR3 residues: CASRPTAGAEAFF. CDR3 sequence (DNA): TGTGCCAGCAGACCCACAGCGGGCGCTGAAGCTTTCTTT.

This sequence joins TRBV28 and TRBJ2-2; D not resolved. With 6 bases removed from V and 0 bases from J, the gap between germline ends came to 14 bases. CDR3 size: 16 residues. The V gene's germline CDR1 is MDHEN and CDR2 SYDVKM. CDR3 DNA: TGTGCCAGCAGCCGGCCGCAGGCTTCGAACACCGGGGAGCTGTTTTTT. This gives the protein CASSRPQASNTGELFF.